This TCR beta chain was retrieved from a study of blood T cell repertoires in COVID-19. Study as a whole: Samples came from the United States, Italy and Spain, spanning acute and convalescent COVID-19. Nucleic acid was either cDNA or gDNA, and it came from T cells, B-cell-depleted T cells, or PBMCs.

Sequencing used immunoSEQ multiplex PCR; TCRdb keeps in-frame clones, though not all of them. The sample has nearly 55,000 clones, around 80% seen once. V lost 6 bases and J 3 bases, leaving 11 bases between the germline ends. The CDR3 spans 13 residues. Germline assignment: CDR1 MNHEY and CDR2 SVGAGI. This clone has a single count. The chain recombines TRBV6-5 with TRBJ1-1; unclear D gene. This clonotype was sampled from a human donor with active or convalescent COVID-19. The donor label of this sample is uncertain. Sequenced material: peripheral blood. The CDR3 region has the DNA TGTGCCAGCAGACAGCATACGGACACTGAAGCTTTCTTT. It is translated as CASRQHTDTEAFF.